What follows are 10 T cell receptor beta chains derived from one specimen sequenced in a study of blood T cell repertoires in COVID-19. Produced via immunoSEQ multiplex PCR; TCRdb's table is partial and in-frame only. Of approximately 49,000 clones in the sample, around 81% are singletons; the top ten hold about a fifth. Sequencing was done on a sample of peripheral blood. These receptors came from a woman of 80 years or more with COVID-19, enrolled during active disease.

The V and J genes are TRBV2 and TRBJ2-5; tentatively, D is TRBD2 (6 bases). Germline V gene sequence: CDR1 SNHLY, CDR2 FYNNEI. V was shortened by 1 base and J by 7 bases, with 7 bases between the two germline ends. This CDR3 is built from 12 residues. The CDR3 region has the DNA TGTGCCAGCAGTGAAGGGGGGGTGACCCAGTACTTC. Residues: CASSEGGVTQYF.

The rearrangement joins TRBV9 to TRBJ2-1, with D maybe TRBD2 (5 bases). The CDR3 is 17 residues long. In germline, CDR1 is SGDLS, CDR2 YYNGEE. V lost 0 bases and J 3 bases, leaving 16 bases between the germline ends. The CDR3 DNA is TGTGCCAGCAGCGTAGAGATGGCGGGCCCCTTCTACAATGAGCAGTTCTTC. It translates to CASSVEMAGPFYNEQFF.

This chain links TRBV24-1 with TRBJ2-3; TRBD1 aligns across 8 bases. In germline, CDR1 is KGHDR, CDR2 SFDVKD. This CDR3 contains 15 residues. The V gene end was trimmed by 5 bases and the J gene end by 5 bases; junction bases not matched to a gene: 8. CDR3 sequence: CATSVGGTGIDTQYF. The CDR3 region has the DNA TGTGCCACCAGTGTAGGAGGGACAGGTATAGATACGCAGTATTTT.

This rearrangement joins TRBV4-1 to TRBJ2-1; 7 bases align to TRBD2. The junction had 11 bases not matched to a gene; V was cut back by 2 bases and J by 7 bases. The CDR3 has 16 residues. Germline CDR1 and CDR2: MGHRA and YSYEKL. The CDR3 loop reads CASSQHEGGPGNEQFF. For the CDR3, the DNA is TGCGCCAGCAGCCAACATGAGGGAGGGCCGGGAAATGAGCAGTTCTTC.

The gene calls are TRBV5-1 and TRBJ2-1, with 11 bases aligning to TRBD2. From germline, CDR1 is SGHRS and CDR2 YFSETQ. V lost 3 bases to trimming and J lost 6 bases; unmatched junction nucleotides: 5. CDR3 length: 15 amino acids. The CDR3 protein is CASSWGLAVLNEQFF. CDR3 DNA: TGCGCCAGCAGCTGGGGACTAGCGGTACTCAATGAGCAGTTCTTC. Based on the CDR3 plus reference TRBV5-1 and TRBJ2-1, the full variable domain is KAGVTQTPRYLIKTRGQQVTLSCSPISGHRSVSWYQQTPGQGLQFLFEYFSETQRNKGNFPGRFSGRQFSNSRSEMNVSTLELGDSALYLCASSWGLAVLNEQFFGPGTRLTVL.

The rearrangement uses TRBV12-3 or TRBV12-4 and TRBJ1-1, with TRBD1 as a possible D gene (5 bases). The ends were cut back, 7 bases at V and 5 bases at J, with 8 bases in the middle. The length of the CDR3 is 11 residues. CDR3 bases: TGTGCCAGCACCGGGGGGACTGAAGCTTTCTTT. Encoded protein: CASTGGTEAFF.

The gene calls are TRBV18 and TRBJ2-7; 14 bases are a match to TRBD2. J was trimmed by 6 bases and V by 3 bases; bases with no gene match: 7. This CDR3 contains 16 residues. Germline CDR1 reads KGHSH; CDR2 reads LQKENI. CDR3 protein: CASSPLAGLAGGEQYF. CDR3 in DNA: TGTGCCAGCTCACCCTTAGCCGGACTAGCGGGGGGCGAGCAGTACTTC.

V is TRBV18 and J is TRBJ2-1; no reliable D call. The CDR3 spans 12 residues. Germline V gene sequence: CDR1 KGHSH, CDR2 LQKENI. Trimming pared 6 bases from V and 5 bases from J, leaving 8 bases between. The CDR3 is CASSPLNNEQFF. The DNA for the CDR3 is TGTGCCAGCTCCCCTCTAAACAATGAGCAGTTCTTC.

The rearrangement joins TRBV4-1 to TRBJ2-3, with 13 bases lining up with TRBD2. Losses at the gene ends were 0 bases for V and 5 bases for J; bases not matched to a gene: 5. Germline loops: CDR1 MGHRA, CDR2 YSYEKL. The CDR3 sequence is 17 residues long. The CDR3 coding sequence is TGCGCCAGCAGCCAAGATACTAGCGGGGGGGTTGAAGATACGCAGTATTTT. This codes for CASSQDTSGGVEDTQYF.

This clone was counted a few times. V gene TRBV3-1 (or the pseudogene TRBV3-2) combines with J gene TRBJ1-2, with unresolved D. V was clipped by 4 bases and J by 2 bases, with 11 bases between them. The germline V gene has CDR1 LGHDT and CDR2 YNNKEL (reference sequence). This CDR3 comprises 14 residues. CDR3 nucleotide sequence: TGTGCCAGCAGCCCGTTTACGGGGAACTATGGCTACACCTTC. Protein sequence: CASSPFTGNYGYTF.